Following are 17 T cell receptor beta chains from one sample sequenced in a study of shared clonotypes between healthy human individuals. Generated by immunoSEQ multiplex PCR, the TCRdb table keeps only in-frame clones and is missing some. Of over 2 million clones detected, 85% to 95% appear once; the ten largest clones hold roughly 0.13%. Source material: naive CD4+ T cells sorted from blood. Subset: CD45RA+ positively selected. Receptors were obtained from a man aged 18-30 years in good health.

As to this clone: Other DNA sequences within the sample encode an identical CDR3. The chain combines TRBV7-2 with TRBJ2-7, with 8 bases that match TRBD2. V lost 5 bases to trimming and J lost 4 bases; unmatched junction nucleotides: 7. The germline V gene has CDR1 SGHTA and CDR2 FQGNSA. This CDR3 spans 14 amino acids. CDR3 nucleotides: TGTGCCAGCAGCCCCGGACTAGCCCAATACGAGCAGTACTTC. Its protein is CASSPGLAQYEQYF.

The chain is built from TRBV25-1 and TRBJ2-1; 10 nucleotides agree with TRBD2. The germline V gene encodes CDR1 MGHDK and CDR2 SYGVNS. The trim removed 4 bases at V and 7 bases at J, leaving 13 bases unmatched. CDR3 length: 17 amino acids. The CDR3 loop reads CASSGGLAPESWNEQFF. CDR3 nucleotide sequence: TGTGCCAGCAGTGGGGGACTAGCGCCCGAGTCGTGGAATGAGCAGTTCTTC.

This clone appeared once. The chain carries TRBV4-3 and TRBJ1-2; D might be TRBD1 (5 bases). Germline V gene sequence: CDR1 LGHNA, CDR2 YSLEER. Trimming shortened V by 2 bases and J by 4 bases, and 14 bases separated the two germline ends. The CDR3 has 15 residues. CDR3 bases: TGCGCCAGCAGCCAATCCCTCTCAGGGATCTATGGCTACACCTTC. Protein product: CASSQSLSGIYGYTF.

This clone was detected only once. The chain carries TRBV5-1 and TRBJ2-3; D might be TRBD1 or TRBD2, each matching 5 bases. Trimming shortened V by 1 base and J by 0 bases, and 12 bases separated the two germline ends. Germline V CDR1 and CDR2: SGHRS, YFSETQ. The CDR3 is 16 amino acids. The CDR3 reads CASSLPGTSSTDTQYF. The CDR3 bases are TGCGCCAGCAGCTTGCCTGGGACGTCAAGCACAGATACGCAGTATTTT.

This chain uses TRBV7-2 with TRBJ2-1; the match to TRBD2 covers 7 bases. Germline CDR1 reads SGHTA; CDR2 reads FQGNSA. The CDR3 consists of 15 residues. J lost 7 bases, V lost 1 base, and 7 bases had no gene match. The CDR3 spells CASSLDLLARNEQFF. CDR3 DNA sequence: TGTGCCAGCAGCTTAGACCTACTAGCGAGGAATGAGCAGTTCTTC.

The V call is TRBV7-2, the J call TRBJ2-3, with no clear D. From germline, CDR1 is SGHTA and CDR2 FQGNSA. This CDR3 comprises 14 residues. Trimming removed 4 bases from V and 5 bases from J, with 13 bases in between. CDR3 coding DNA: TGTGCCAGCAGCTCTTACCTACTTAGAGATACGCAGTATTTT. This translates into CASSSYLLRDTQYF. Full variable domain (rest looked up from reference TRBV7-2 and TRBJ2-3): GAGVSQSPSNKVTEKGKDVELRCDPISGHTALYWYRQSLGQGLEFLIYFQGNSAPDKSGLPSDRFSAERTGGSVSTLTIQRTQQEDSAVYLCASSSYLLRDTQYFGPGTRLTVL.

This rearrangement joins TRBV6-1 to TRBJ2-2, with unresolved D. Deletions cut 2 bases from V and 6 bases from J, with 16 bases between. Germline values: CDR1 MNHNS, CDR2 SASEGT. This CDR3 spans 16 amino acids. CDR3 region: CASSEPSSVVPGELFF. Here the CDR3 DNA reads TGTGCCAGCAGTGAACCCTCTAGTGTGGTCCCCGGGGAGCTGTTTTTT.

This chain uses TRBV7-8 with TRBJ1-6, with D tentatively TRBD1 (6 bases). The CDR3 contains 15 residues. The germline V gene encodes CDR1 SGHVS and CDR2 FQNEAQ. The germline V and J ends were trimmed by 0 bases and 6 bases, with 9 bases remaining between them. This CDR3 is CASSLAGTLNSPLHF. The CDR3 DNA sequence: TGTGCCAGCAGCTTAGCGGGGACACTTAATTCACCCCTCCACTTT.

The chain recombines TRBV5-6 with TRBJ2-3; the D is unclear. CDR3 length: 16 amino acids. Germline CDR1 is SGHDT and CDR2 is YYEEEE. V was clipped by 4 bases and J by 6 bases, with 21 bases between them. The CDR3 DNA is TGTGCCAGCAGCGTCCGGGCCACCTTTGCTGCGGATACGCAGTATTTT. Its protein product is CASSVRATFAADTQYF.

The rearrangement links TRBV7-9 to TRBJ1-4; weak D call: TRBD1 (6 bases). Trimming took off 5 bases at V and 8 bases at J, with 18 bases between the two ends. CDR1 SEHNR and CDR2 FQNEAQ come from the germline V gene (reference sequence). The CDR3 loop spans 15 amino acids. The CDR3 here is CASSPNEGVVEKLFF. DNA of the CDR3: TGTGCCAGCAGCCCCAACGAGGGGGTCGTGGAAAAACTGTTTTTT.

The rearrangement uses TRBV5-4 and TRBJ1-6; TRBD1 matches at 9 bases. The CDR3 sequence is 17 residues long. V trimming: 4 bases; J trimming: 10 bases; junction bases outside the gene matches: 15. CDR1 and CDR2 (germline): SGHNT, YYREEE (reference sequence). The CDR3, as DNA: TGTGCCAGCAGCCCCCAGGGACAGGGTTCAATTGGATCACCCCTCCACTTT. Protein: CASSPQGQGSIGSPLHF.

The chain has TRBV13 and TRBJ1-2; D gene uncertain. This CDR3 has 15 residues. Trimming cost V 2 bases and J 5 bases, with 15 bases left between them. Germline V gene sequence: CDR1 PRHDT, CDR2 FYEKMQ (reference sequence). CDR3 coding DNA: TGTGCCAGCAGCTTACTCTTGGGGTTCGATTATGGCTACACCTTC. The encoded protein is CASSLLLGFDYGYTF.

This clone has a single count. The chain employs TRBV6-1 and TRBJ2-7; 10 bases match TRBD1. CDR1 and CDR2 from the germline V gene are MNHNS and SASEGT. The CDR3 is 15 amino acids. J gave up 5 bases and V 7 bases, and 11 bases lay outside the gene matches. CDR3 protein: CASTLPGTGADEQYF. The CDR3, as DNA: TGTGCCAGCACCCTCCCCGGGACAGGGGCGGACGAGCAGTACTTC.

As to this clone: Distinct nucleotide sequences in the sample also encode this CDR3. The chain uses TRBV28 and TRBJ1-6, with D unresolved. The CDR3 is made up of 12 amino acids. Germline CDR1 reads MDHEN; CDR2 reads SYDVKM. Trimming stripped 5 bases from V and 6 bases from J, with 5 bases between. Here the CDR3 DNA reads TGTGCCAGCAGTACCCCTAATTCACCCCTCCACTTT. Translating gives CASSTPNSPLHF.

The chain couples TRBV6-1 to TRBJ1-2; D is ambiguous. V lost 2 bases and J lost 1, with 11 bases in between. The CDR3 is made up of 15 amino acids. CDR1 and CDR2 (germline): MNHNS, SASEGT. CDR3 sequence: CASSEQGGNNYGYTF. The CDR3 DNA follows: TGTGCCAGCAGTGAACAAGGAGGGAATAACTATGGCTACACCTTC.

CDR3 nucleotides: TGTGCCAGCAGCAGGGCCTACTACAATGAGCAGTTCTTC. It specifies CASSRAYYNEQFF. The chain joins TRBV5-5 to TRBJ2-1; D gene ambiguous. CDR1 SGHKS and CDR2 YYEKEE come from the germline V gene (reference sequence). The CDR3 spans 13 residues. Trimming took 4 bases from V and 3 from J, leaving 8 bases between them.

This rearrangement joins TRBV7-9 to TRBJ1-6; no definite D call. The CDR3 runs 15 residues. V was cut by 5 bases and J by 0 bases, with 8 bases left in between. The germline V gene encodes CDR1 SEHNR and CDR2 FQNEAQ (reference sequence). CDR3 in amino acids: CASSASGSYNSPLHF. CDR3 sequence (DNA): TGTGCCAGCAGCGCGTCAGGCTCCTATAATTCACCCCTCCACTTT.